The rows below give T cell receptor beta chains drawn from one sample of a study of cytomegalovirus exposure and HLA in healthy donors. Only in-frame clones appear in the TCRdb table, and some are missing; sequencing was by immunoSEQ multiplex PCR. This table holds about 190,000 clones, more than 70% found once. The sample taken for sequencing was PBMCs. These receptors originate from a boy between 5 and 17 years old in good health and CMV-seronegative. The CDR3 runs from the conserved cysteine through the conserved F or W. A D gene is named only where the DNA matches it firmly. Size is omitted from some rows. Given values are once, few, many or a class for expanded clones.

TRBJ2-7	NA	TRBV6-1	NA	TGTGCCAGCAGTCGGGACTCACCCTACGAGCAGTACTTC	CASSRDSPYEQYF
TRBJ2-7	TRBD1	TRBV2	NA	TGTGCCAGCCTTGACAGGGTCTACGAGCAGTACTTC	CASLDRVYEQYF
TRBJ2-2	TRBD1	TRBV7-2	NA	TGTGCCAGCAGCCGAGACAGGGTCACCGGGGAGCTGTTTTTT	CASSRDRVTGELFF
TRBJ2-1	TRBD2	TRBV30	NA	TGTGCCTGGACTGCGGGGGTAGCGGGGGGGCCCGGACATGAGCAGTTCTTC	CAWTAGVAGGPGHEQFF
TRBJ2-3	TRBD1	TRBV11-3	NA	TGTGCCAGCAGCTTAGGACAGGGAAGGAGGGATACGCAGTATTTT	CASSLGQGRRDTQYF
TRBJ1-4	TRBD1	TRBV4-3	few	TGCGCCAGCAGCCAAGGGGGACAGAATGAAAAACTGTTTTTT	CASSQGGQNEKLFF
TRBJ1-2	TRBD1	TRBV7-9	NA	TGTGCCAGCAGCTTCGGACAGGGTGACGGCTACACCTTC	CASSFGQGDGYTF
TRBJ2-1	NA	TRBV27	NA	TGTGCCAGCAGTTTTAGGGGATACAATGAGCAGTTCTTC	CASSFRGYNEQFF
TRBJ2-7	TRBD1	TRBV6-6	few	TGTGCCAGCAGTCTACAGGGGACCTACGAGCAGTACTTC	CASSLQGTYEQYF
TRBJ2-1	NA	TRBV5-1	NA	TGCGCCAGCAGCTTGCGCAGTGCCTACAATGAGCAGTTCTTC	CASSLRSAYNEQFF
TRBJ1-1	TRBD1	TRBV6-1	NA	TGTGCCAGCAGTGCGAGACAGGGGGCCTACACTGAAGCTTTCTTT	CASSARQGAYTEAFF
TRBJ2-1	NA	TRBV11-2	NA	TGTGCCAGCAGTATAGCCAATGGTTACAATGAGCAGTTCTTC	CASSIANGYNEQFF
TRBJ1-2	NA	TRBV7-9	NA	TGTGCCAGCAGCTTAGCGCTATCGTTTAGCAGTTTTCGCTATGGCTACACCTTC	CASSLALSFSSFRYGYTF
TRBJ2-7	TRBD2	TRBV27	NA	TGTGCCAGCAGTTCCCTTGGTAGCGGGAGAGGCGAGCAGTACTTC	CASSSLGSGRGEQYF
TRBJ2-7	TRBD2	TRBV5-1	few	TGCGCCAGCAGCTCCATAGCGGGAGTGAGGTCCTACGAGCAGTACTTC	CASSSIAGVRSYEQYF
TRBJ1-2	NA	TRBV4-3	NA	TGCGCCAGCAGCCAAGAAGCGGCGAGGAACTATGGCTACACCTTC	CASSQEAARNYGYTF
TRBJ1-3	NA	TRBV7-2	NA	TGTGCCAGCAGCTTAGGAGGGCCCGGAAACACCATATATTTT	CASSLGGPGNTIYF
TRBJ1-1	NA	TRBV30	NA	TGTGCCTGGAGTGACCATCGACTTCTCACTGAAGCTTTCTTT	CAWSDHRLLTEAFF
TRBJ2-1	NA	TRBV6-1	NA	TGTGCCAGCAGTGAATTGTCCCGACTAGACGAAGGCCATGAGCAGTTCTTC	CASSELSRLDEGHEQFF
TRBJ2-3	TRBD2	TRBV29-1	few	TGCAGCGCCTCGCTAGCGGGGGGGACGCAGTATTTT	CSASLAGGTQYF
TRBJ1-5	TRBD1	TRBV6-6	NA	TGTGCCAGCGGGGGACAGTACAATCAGCCCCAGCATTTT	CASGGQYNQPQHF
TRBJ2-7	NA	TRBV9	NA	TGTGCCAGCAGCCCCACGGGGAGTACGTTGGACGAGCAGTACTTC	CASSPTGSTLDEQYF
TRBJ1-1	NA	TRBV11-2	NA	TGTGCCAGCAGACAGAGGACACAGGGTCAAGGAGGAGCTTTCTTT	CASRQRTQGQGGAFF
TRBJ2-2	NA	TRBV9	once	TGTGCCAGCAATAGGGCAGGGGTTGGGGAGCTGTTTTTT	CASNRAGVGELFF
TRBJ2-5	NA	TRBV27	few	TGTGCCAGCAGTTTATTGAGGACTAACCAAGAGACCCAGTACTTC	CASSLLRTNQETQYF
TRBJ1-2	NA	TRBV15	NA	TGTGCCACCAGCAGAGGAGGGACATCATATGGCTACACCTTC	CATSRGGTSYGYTF
TRBJ2-7	NA	TRBV7-7	NA	TGTGCTAGCAGCTTATCCCTAACCTACGAGCAGTACTTC	CASSLSLTYEQYF
TRBJ1-1	NA	TRBV13	NA	TGTGCCAGCAGCTTGCCAGGGAGGACTGAAGCTTTCTTT	CASSLPGRTEAFF
TRBJ2-7	NA	TRBV5-6	NA	TGTGCCAGCAGCTTGCAATTGTCCTACGAGCAGTACTTC	CASSLQLSYEQYF
TRBJ2-3	TRBD2	TRBV9	NA	TGTGCCAGCAGCGCCACTAGCGGGGATACGCAGTATTTT	CASSATSGDTQYF
TRBJ2-7	TRBD1	TRBV5-4	NA	TGTGCCAGCAGCGTAGACAGGGGCTCCTACGAGCAGTACTTC	CASSVDRGSYEQYF
TRBJ2-4	NA	TRBV5-6	NA	TGTGCCAGCAGCTTGAGAGGTACCAAAAACATTCAGTACTTC	CASSLRGTKNIQYF
TRBJ2-7	TRBD2	TRBV27	NA	TGTGCCAGCGGGACTAAAAGCTACGAGCAGTACTTC	CASGTKSYEQYF
TRBJ1-1	NA	TRBV6-6	NA	TGTGCCAGCAATGGAGGGAACACTGAAGCTTTCTTT	CASNGGNTEAFF
TRBJ2-7	NA	TRBV5-6	NA	TGTGCCAGCAGCTTGGGGACATTCTACGAGCAGTACTTC	CASSLGTFYEQYF
TRBJ2-7	TRBD2	TRBV6-5	NA	TGTGCCAGCAGTTCCCCCGGGAGGGGTTCCTACGAGCAGTACTTC	CASSSPGRGSYEQYF
TRBJ1-1	NA	TRBV6-4	NA	TGTGCCAGCAGTTTCAGGGCGAACACTGAAGCTTTCTTT	CASSFRANTEAFF
TRBJ1-2	NA	TRBV6-5	NA	TGTGCCAGCAAGGGGCACTATGGCTACACCTTC	CASKGHYGYTF
TRBJ2-3	TRBD2	TRBV5-4	NA	TGTGCCAGCAGCCCCGGGGGGGGCGATACGCAGTATTTT	CASSPGGGDTQYF
TRBJ2-2	NA	TRBV10-2	NA	TGCGCCAGCAGTCTACAGCCTAACACCGGGGAGCTGTTTTTT	CASSLQPNTGELFF
TRBJ1-5	NA	TRBV5-1	NA	TGCGCCAGCAGCTTGGGGGGGGTGGATCAGCCCCAGCATTTT	CASSLGGVDQPQHF
TRBJ1-3	NA	TRBV4-1	NA	TGCGCCAGCAGCCAAGATCATGTCAGGTACTCTGGAAACACCATATATTTT	CASSQDHVRYSGNTIYF
TRBJ2-7	TRBD1	TRBV6-6	NA	TGTGCCAGCAGTTGGGGACAGGGGGTAGGGGAGCAGTACTTC	CASSWGQGVGEQYF
TRBJ1-2	NA	TRBV20-1	NA	TGCAGTGCTACGGTTAATGGCTACACCTTC	CSATVNGYTF
TRBJ2-7	TRBD1	TRBV6-1	NA	TGTGCCAGCCTGGACAGGGGTTCCCCCTACGAGCAGTACTTC	CASLDRGSPYEQYF
TRBJ1-1	TRBD1	TRBV2	NA	TGTGCCAGCAGCGAAGGCGGGACAGGCCAGAACACTGAAGCTTCCTTT	CASSEGGTGQNTEASF
TRBJ2-7	TRBD1	TRBV18	NA	TGTGCCAGCTCACACAGGACAGGGGGCCTGTACTTC	CASSHRTGGLYF
TRBJ2-1	NA	TRBV2	NA	TGTGCCAGCAGTGGGACTACCGGCTTCTACAATGAGCAGTTCTTC	CASSGTTGFYNEQFF
TRBJ1-4	TRBD1	TRBV4-1	once	TGCGCCAGCAGCCAAGGAACTAACAGGGGAAGAGAAAAACTGTTTTTT	CASSQGTNRGREKLFF
TRBJ2-2	NA	TRBV9	NA	TGTGCCAGCAGCGTAGGGGCCGTCGGGGAGCTGTTTTTT	CASSVGAVGELFF
TRBJ1-2	NA	TRBV19	NA	TGTGCCAGTAGCCTAGGGGGGGTGAACTATGGCTACACCTTC	CASSLGGVNYGYTF
TRBJ1-1	NA	TRBV7-2	NA	TGTGCCAGCAGCGGAGCATTGAACACTGAAGCTTTCTTT	CASSGALNTEAFF
TRBJ1-2	NA	TRBV9	NA	TGTGCCAGCAGCGTAGATCCGGTCTTGTCTAACTATGGCTACACCTTC	CASSVDPVLSNYGYTF
TRBJ2-5	TRBD2	TRBV11-2	once	TGTGCCAGCAGCCCTAGCGGGGGGATAGAGACCCAGTACTTC	CASSPSGGIETQYF
TRBJ1-5	TRBD1	TRBV10-3	NA	TGTGCCATCAGTGACGGACAGGGAAGCAATCAGCCCCAGCATTTT	CAISDGQGSNQPQHF
TRBJ1-1	NA	TRBV30	NA	TGTGCCTGGACCAGGGTCATGAACACTGAAGCTTTCTTT	CAWTRVMNTEAFF
TRBJ2-1	TRBD2	TRBV9	NA	TGTGCCAGCAGCGCAACGGGAGGGCCTTATGATGAGCAGTTCTTC	CASSATGGPYDEQFF
TRBJ1-1	TRBD1	TRBV27	NA	TGTGCCAGCAGTCGGGGACTGGGACAGGGGGCGGCGTATGAAGCTTTCTTT	CASSRGLGQGAAYEAFF
TRBJ2-1	NA	TRBV11-2	NA	TGTGCCAGCAGCTTTCAGCGGATCAATGAGCAGTTCTTC	CASSFQRINEQFF
TRBJ2-5	NA	TRBV5-4	NA	TGTGCCAGCAGCTTGGCCCCCCAGGGGGGAAAGACCCAGTACTTC	CASSLAPQGGKTQYF